The present T cell receptor beta chain was sequenced within a study of graft-versus-host responses after intestinal transplantation. Study summary: The whole recipient group had anti-thymocyte globulin induction followed by tacrolimus and steroids for three to four years. Study-wide results and limits: Subjects displaying graft-donor T cell macrochimerism possessed elevated graft-versus-host to host-versus-graft clonal ratios inside allografts. GvH clones detected in recipient marrow included some appearing first in ileum or blood.

The trim removed 5 bases at V and 7 bases at J, leaving 13 bases unmatched. The CDR3 is 16 residues long. Germline-derived CDR1 and CDR2 are MNHNY and SVGAGI (reference sequence). This clone was seen a handful of times. Its antigen is unidentified. Assay: immunoSEQ multiplex PCR; the TCRdb copy retains only in-frame clones and omits some. The sample lists some 45,000 clones, approximately 95% occurring once. The sequencing here drew on PBMCs, taken approximately 340 days after intestinal transplant. This chain joins TRBV6-6 and TRBJ1-4; 7 positions agree with TRBD1. The source of this sequence is a human patient who received an intestinal transplant, so some T cells may come from the graft donor. CDR3 in DNA: TGTGCCAGCAGTACCTCGGACCAGGGGGGAAGTGAAAAACTGTTTTTT. Protein product: CASSTSDQGGSEKLFF.